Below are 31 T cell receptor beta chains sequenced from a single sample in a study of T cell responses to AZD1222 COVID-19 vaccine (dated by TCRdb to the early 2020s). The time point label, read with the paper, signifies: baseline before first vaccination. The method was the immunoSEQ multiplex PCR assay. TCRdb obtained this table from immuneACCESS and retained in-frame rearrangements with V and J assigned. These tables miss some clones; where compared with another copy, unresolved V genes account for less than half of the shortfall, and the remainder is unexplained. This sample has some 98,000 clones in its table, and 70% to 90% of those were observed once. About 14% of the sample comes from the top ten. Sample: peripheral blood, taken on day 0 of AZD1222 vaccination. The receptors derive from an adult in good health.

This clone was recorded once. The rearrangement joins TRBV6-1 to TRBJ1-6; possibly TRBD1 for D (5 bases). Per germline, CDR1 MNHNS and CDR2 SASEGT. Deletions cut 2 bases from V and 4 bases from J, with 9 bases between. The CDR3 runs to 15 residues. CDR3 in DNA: TGTGCCAGCAGTGAAAACGGGGGATATAATTCACCCCTCCACTTT. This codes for CASSENGGYNSPLHF.

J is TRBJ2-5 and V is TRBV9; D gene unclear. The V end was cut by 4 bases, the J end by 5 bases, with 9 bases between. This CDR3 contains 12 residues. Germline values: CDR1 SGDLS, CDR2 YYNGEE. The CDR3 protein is CASSRTVETQYF. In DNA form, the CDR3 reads TGTGCCAGCAGCAGGACGGTGGAGACCCAGTACTTC. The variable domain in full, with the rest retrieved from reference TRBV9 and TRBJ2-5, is DSGVTQTPKHLITATGQRVTLRCSPRSGDLSVYWYQQSLDQGLQFLIQYYNGEERAKGNILERFSAQQFPDLHSELNLSSLELGDSALYFCASSRTVETQYFGPGTRLLVL.

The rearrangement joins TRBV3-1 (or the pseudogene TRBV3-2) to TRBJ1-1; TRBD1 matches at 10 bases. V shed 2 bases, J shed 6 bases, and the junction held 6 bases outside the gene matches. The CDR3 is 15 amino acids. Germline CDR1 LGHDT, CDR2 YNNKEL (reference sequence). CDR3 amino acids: CASSQLDRGLSEAFF. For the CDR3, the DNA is TGTGCCAGCAGCCAATTAGACAGGGGGCTGTCTGAAGCTTTCTTT.

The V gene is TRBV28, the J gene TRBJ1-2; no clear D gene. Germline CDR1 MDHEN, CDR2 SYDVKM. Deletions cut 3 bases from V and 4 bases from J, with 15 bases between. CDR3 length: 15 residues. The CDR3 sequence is CASSLMGSRSYGYTF. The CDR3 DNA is TGTGCCAGCAGTTTGATGGGAAGTAGAAGCTATGGCTACACCTTC.

DNA of the CDR3: TGTGCCAGTACCATGGGCGCAAACACTGAAGCTTTCTTT. Its translation: CASTMGANTEAFF. This chain uses TRBV19 with TRBJ1-1; D not certain. CDR1 LNHDA and CDR2 SQIVND come from the germline V gene (reference sequence). The CDR3 consists of 13 residues. The V gene lost 7 bases and the J gene lost 2 bases, with 11 bases spanning the gap. The variable domain in full, with the rest retrieved from reference TRBV19 and TRBJ1-1, is DGGITQSPKYLFRKEGQNVTLSCEQNLNHDAMYWYRQDPGQGLRLIYYSQIVNDFQKGDIAEGYSVSREKKESFPLTVTSAQKNPTAFYLCASTMGANTEAFFGQGTRLTVV.

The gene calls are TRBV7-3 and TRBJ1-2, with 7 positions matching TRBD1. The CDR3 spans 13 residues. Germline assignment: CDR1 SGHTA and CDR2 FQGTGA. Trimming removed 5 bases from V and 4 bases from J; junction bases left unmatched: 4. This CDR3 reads CASSAAGGYGYTF. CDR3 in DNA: TGTGCCAGCAGCGCGGCAGGGGGCTATGGCTACACCTTC.

This CDR3 reads CASSLVGDRAEKLFF. DNA for the CDR3: TGTGCCAGCAGCTTAGTGGGGGACAGGGCTGAAAAACTGTTTTTT. The gene calls are TRBV7-2 and TRBJ1-4, with 9 bases fitting TRBD1. The CDR3 extends over 15 amino acids. Germline V gene lookup returns CDR1 SGHTA and CDR2 FQGNSA. V dropped 1 base and J dropped 7; count of bases not matched to a gene: 4.

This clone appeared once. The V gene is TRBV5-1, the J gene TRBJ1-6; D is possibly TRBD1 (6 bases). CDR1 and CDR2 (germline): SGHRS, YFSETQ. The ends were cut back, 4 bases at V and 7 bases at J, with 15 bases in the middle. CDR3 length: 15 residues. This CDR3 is CASSPLAGENSPLHF. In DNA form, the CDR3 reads TGCGCCAGCAGCCCCCTCGCAGGGGAGAATTCACCCCTCCACTTT.

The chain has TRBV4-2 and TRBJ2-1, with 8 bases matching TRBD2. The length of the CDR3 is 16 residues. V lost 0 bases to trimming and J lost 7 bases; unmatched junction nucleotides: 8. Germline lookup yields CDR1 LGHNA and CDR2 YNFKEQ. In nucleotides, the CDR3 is TGTGCCAGCAGCCAAGATTCGGGACTAGGAGGGAATGAGCAGTTCTTC. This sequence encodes CASSQDSGLGGNEQFF.

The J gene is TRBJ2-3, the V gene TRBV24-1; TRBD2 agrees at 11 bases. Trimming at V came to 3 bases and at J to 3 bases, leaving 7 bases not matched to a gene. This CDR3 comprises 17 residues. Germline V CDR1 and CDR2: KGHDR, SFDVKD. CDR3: CATSDETSGVSTDTQYF. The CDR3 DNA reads TGTGCCACCAGTGATGAGACTAGCGGGGTTAGTACAGATACGCAGTATTTT.

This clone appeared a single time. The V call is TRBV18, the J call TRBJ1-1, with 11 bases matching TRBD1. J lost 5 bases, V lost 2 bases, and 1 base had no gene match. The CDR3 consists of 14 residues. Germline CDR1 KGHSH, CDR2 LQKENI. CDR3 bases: TGTGCCAGCTCACCAGGGACAGGGGGAACTGAAGCTTTCTTT. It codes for CASSPGTGGTEAFF.

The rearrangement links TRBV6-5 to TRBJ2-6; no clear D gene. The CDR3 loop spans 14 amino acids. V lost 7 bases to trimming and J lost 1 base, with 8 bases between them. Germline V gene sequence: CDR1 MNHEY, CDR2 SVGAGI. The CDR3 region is CASTLGSGANVLTF. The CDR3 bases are TGTGCCAGCACATTGGGGTCTGGGGCCAACGTCCTGACTTTC.

CDR3 DNA: TGTGCCAGCAGCGTAGACTCAGGGGGCTCCTACGAGCAGTACTTC. Its translation is CASSVDSGGSYEQYF. The V and J genes are TRBV9 and TRBJ2-7; TRBD1 matches at 7 bases. The germline V gene has CDR1 SGDLS and CDR2 YYNGEE. The CDR3 consists of 15 residues. The V and J ends lost 0 bases and 0 bases, in that order; junction bases with no gene match: 3.

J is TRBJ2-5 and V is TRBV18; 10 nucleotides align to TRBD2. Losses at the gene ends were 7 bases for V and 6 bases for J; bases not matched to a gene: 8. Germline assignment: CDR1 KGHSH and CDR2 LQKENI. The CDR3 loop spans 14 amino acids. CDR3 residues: CASCHGTSVKTQYF. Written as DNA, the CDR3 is TGTGCCAGCTGCCACGGGACTAGCGTAAAGACCCAGTACTTC.

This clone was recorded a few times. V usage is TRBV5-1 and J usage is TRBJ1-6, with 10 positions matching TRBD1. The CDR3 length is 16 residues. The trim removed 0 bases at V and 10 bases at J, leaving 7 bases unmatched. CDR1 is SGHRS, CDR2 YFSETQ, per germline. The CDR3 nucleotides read TGCGCCAGCAGCTTGGCGGGGGACAGGGGTTTGTCACCCCTCCACTTT. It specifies CASSLAGDRGLSPLHF.

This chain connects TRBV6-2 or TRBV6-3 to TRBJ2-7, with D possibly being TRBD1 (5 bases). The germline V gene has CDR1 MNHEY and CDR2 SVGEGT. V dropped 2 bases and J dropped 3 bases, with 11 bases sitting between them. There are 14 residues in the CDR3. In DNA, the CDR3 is TGTGCCAGCAGTTACATAGGACAAATCTACGAGCAGTACTTC. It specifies CASSYIGQIYEQYF.

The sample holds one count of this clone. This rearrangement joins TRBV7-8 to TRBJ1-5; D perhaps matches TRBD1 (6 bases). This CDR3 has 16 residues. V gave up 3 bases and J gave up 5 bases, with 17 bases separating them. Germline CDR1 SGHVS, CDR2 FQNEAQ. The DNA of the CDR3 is TGTGCCAGCAGCTTCCTAGGTAGGGGGAAGGATCAGCCCCAGCATTTT. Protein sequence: CASSFLGRGKDQPQHF. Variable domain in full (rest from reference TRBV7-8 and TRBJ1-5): GAGVSQSPRYKVAKRGQDVALRCDPISGHVSLFWYQQALGQGPEFLTYFQNEAQLDKSGLPSDRFFAERPEGSVSTLKIQRTQQEDSAVYLCASSFLGRGKDQPQHFGDGTRLSIL.

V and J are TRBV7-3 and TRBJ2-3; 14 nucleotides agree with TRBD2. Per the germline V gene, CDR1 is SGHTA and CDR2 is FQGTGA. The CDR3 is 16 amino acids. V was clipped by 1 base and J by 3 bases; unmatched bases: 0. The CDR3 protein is CASSLRTSGGTDTQYF. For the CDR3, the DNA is TGTGCCAGCAGCTTAAGGACTAGCGGGGGGACAGATACGCAGTATTTT.

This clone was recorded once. The CDR3 loop is CAWSILAGGTDTQYF. CDR3 DNA sequence: TGTGCCTGGAGCATACTAGCGGGGGGCACAGATACGCAGTATTTT. J is TRBJ2-3 and V is TRBV30, with TRBD2 matching over 11 bases. V shed 3 bases, J shed 1 base, and the junction held 3 bases outside the gene matches. The CDR3 has 15 amino acids. From germline, CDR1 is GTSNPN and CDR2 SVGIG (reference sequence).

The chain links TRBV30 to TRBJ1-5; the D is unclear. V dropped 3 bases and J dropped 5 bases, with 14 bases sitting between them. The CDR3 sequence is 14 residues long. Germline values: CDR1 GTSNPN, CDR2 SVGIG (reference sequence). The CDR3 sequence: CAWSGYNRDQPQHF. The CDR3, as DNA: TGTGCCTGGAGCGGTTATAACAGAGATCAGCCCCAGCATTTT.

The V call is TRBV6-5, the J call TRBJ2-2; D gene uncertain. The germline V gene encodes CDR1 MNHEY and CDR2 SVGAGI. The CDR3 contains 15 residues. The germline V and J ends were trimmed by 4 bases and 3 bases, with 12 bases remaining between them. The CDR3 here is CASSSKVGYTGELFF. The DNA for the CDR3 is TGTGCCAGCAGTTCGAAGGTCGGGTACACCGGGGAGCTGTTTTTT.

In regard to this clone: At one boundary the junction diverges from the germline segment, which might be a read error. As DNA, the CDR3 is TGTGCCAGCAGTTTAGAAGGCCACGGGGCTGGGGAAAAACTGTTTTTT. Amino acids: CASSLEGHGAGEKLFF. The V call is TRBV13, the J call TRBJ1-4; tentatively, D is TRBD1 (5 bases). This CDR3 has 16 residues. From germline, CDR1 is PRHDT and CDR2 FYEKMQ (reference sequence).

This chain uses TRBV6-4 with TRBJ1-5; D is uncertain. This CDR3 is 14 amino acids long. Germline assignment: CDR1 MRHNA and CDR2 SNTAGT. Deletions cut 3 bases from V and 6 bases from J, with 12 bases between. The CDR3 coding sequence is TGTGCCAGCAGTGAGGGGTCCGCGGGTCAGCCCCAGCATTTT. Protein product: CASSEGSAGQPQHF.

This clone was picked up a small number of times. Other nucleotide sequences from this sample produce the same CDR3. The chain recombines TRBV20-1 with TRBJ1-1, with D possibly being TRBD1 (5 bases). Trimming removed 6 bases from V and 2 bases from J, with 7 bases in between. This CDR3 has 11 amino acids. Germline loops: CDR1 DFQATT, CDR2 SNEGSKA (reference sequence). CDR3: CSARVNTEAFF. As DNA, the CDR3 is TGCAGTGCCAGGGTCAACACTGAAGCTTTCTTT.

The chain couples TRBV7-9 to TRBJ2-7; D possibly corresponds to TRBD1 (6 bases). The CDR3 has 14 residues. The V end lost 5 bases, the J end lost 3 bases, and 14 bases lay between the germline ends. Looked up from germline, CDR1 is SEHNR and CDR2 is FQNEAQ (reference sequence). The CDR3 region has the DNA TGTGCCAGCAGCAAATGGACAGAGTTCTACGAGCAGTACTTC. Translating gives CASSKWTEFYEQYF.

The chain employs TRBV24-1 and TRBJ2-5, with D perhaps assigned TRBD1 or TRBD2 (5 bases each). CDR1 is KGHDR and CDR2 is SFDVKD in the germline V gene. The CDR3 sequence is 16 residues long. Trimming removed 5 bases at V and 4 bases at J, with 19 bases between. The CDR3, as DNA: TGTGCCACCAGTGCCGGGGACGGGCGGTGGGGAGAGACCCAGTACTTC. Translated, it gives CATSAGDGRWGETQYF.

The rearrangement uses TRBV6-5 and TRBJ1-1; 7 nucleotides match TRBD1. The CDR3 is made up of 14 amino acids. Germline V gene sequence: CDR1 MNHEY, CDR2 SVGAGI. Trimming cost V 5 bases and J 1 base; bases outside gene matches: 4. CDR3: CASSRTGRNTEAFF. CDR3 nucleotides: TGTGCCAGCAGTCGGACAGGAAGGAACACTGAAGCTTTCTTT.

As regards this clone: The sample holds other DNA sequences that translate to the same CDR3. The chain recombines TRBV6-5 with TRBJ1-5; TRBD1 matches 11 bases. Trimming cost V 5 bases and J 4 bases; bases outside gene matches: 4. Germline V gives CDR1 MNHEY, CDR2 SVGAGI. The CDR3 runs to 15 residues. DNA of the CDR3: TGTGCCAGCAGTCGTGGACAGGGGGCGAATCAGCCCCAGCATTTT. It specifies CASSRGQGANQPQHF.

Here the CDR3 DNA reads TGTGCCAGCAGCACCGGACTAGCCTCCACAGATACGCAGTATTTT. Its translation is CASSTGLASTDTQYF. This chain links TRBV5-5 with TRBJ2-3; 8 bases agree with TRBD2. V lost 4 bases, J lost 2 bases, and 6 bases stayed unmatched. This CDR3 has 15 residues. Germline CDR1 reads SGHKS; CDR2 reads YYEKEE (reference sequence).

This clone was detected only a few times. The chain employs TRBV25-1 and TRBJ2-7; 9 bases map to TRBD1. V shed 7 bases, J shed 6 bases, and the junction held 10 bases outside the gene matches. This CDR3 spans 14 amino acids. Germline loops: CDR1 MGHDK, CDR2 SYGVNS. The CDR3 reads CASTPGQGHREQYF. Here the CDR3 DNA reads TGTGCCAGCACCCCGGGACAGGGCCACCGCGAGCAGTACTTC.

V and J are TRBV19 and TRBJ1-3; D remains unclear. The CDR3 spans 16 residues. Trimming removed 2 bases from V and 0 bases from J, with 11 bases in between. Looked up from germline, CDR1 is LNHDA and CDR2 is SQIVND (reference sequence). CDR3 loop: CASSIQTRNSGNTIYF. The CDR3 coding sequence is TGTGCCAGTAGTATACAGACAAGAAACTCTGGAAACACCATATATTTT. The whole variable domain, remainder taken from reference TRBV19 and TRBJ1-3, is DGGITQSPKYLFRKEGQNVTLSCEQNLNHDAMYWYRQDPGQGLRLIYYSQIVNDFQKGDIAEGYSVSREKKESFPLTVTSAQKNPTAFYLCASSIQTRNSGNTIYFGEGSWLTVV.